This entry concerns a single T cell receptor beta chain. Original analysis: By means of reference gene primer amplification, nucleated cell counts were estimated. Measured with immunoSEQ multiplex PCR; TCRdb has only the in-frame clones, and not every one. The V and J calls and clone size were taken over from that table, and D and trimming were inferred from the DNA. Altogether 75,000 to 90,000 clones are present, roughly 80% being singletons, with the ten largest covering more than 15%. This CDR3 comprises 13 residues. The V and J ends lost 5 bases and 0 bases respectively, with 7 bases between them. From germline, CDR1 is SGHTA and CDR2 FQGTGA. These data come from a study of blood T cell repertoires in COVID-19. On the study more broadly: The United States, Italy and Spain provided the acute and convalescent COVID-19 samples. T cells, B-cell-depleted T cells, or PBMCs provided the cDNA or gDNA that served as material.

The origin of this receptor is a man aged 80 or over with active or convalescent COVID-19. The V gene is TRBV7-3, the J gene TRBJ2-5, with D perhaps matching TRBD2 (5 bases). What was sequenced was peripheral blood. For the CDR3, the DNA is TGTGCCAGCAGCCGCGGGTACCAAGAGACCCAGTACTTC. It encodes CASSRGYQETQYF.